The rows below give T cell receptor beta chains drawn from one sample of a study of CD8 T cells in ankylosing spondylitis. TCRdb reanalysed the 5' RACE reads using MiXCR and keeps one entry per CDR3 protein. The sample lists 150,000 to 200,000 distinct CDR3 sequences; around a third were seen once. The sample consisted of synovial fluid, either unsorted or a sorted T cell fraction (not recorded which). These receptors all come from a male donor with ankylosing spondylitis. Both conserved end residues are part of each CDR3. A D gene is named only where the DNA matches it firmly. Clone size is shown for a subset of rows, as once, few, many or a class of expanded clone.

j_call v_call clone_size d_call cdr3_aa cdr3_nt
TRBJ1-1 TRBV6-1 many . CASSPPTGTRLLNTEAFF TGTGCCAGCAGTCCCCCGACAGGAACGCGGCTCCTGAACACTGAAGCTTTCTTT
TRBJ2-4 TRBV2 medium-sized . CASSDFERAKNIQYF TGTGCCAGCAGTGATTTCGAGAGAGCCAAAAACATTCAGTACTTC
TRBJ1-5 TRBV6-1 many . CASSLLLTGSNQPQHF TGTGCCAGCAGCCTTCTACTAACAGGGTCCAATCAGCCCCAGCATTTT
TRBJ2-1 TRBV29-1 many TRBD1 CSVERDRRYNEQFF TGCAGCGTTGAACGGGACAGGAGGTACAATGAGCAGTTCTTC
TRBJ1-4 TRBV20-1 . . CSARAQRNGEKLFF TGCAGTGCTAGAGCCCAGCGCAATGGAGAAAAACTGTTTTTT
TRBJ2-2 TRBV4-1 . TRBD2 CASSLGLAGSNTGELFF TGCGCCAGCAGCCTGGGACTAGCGGGATCGAACACCGGGGAGCTGTTTTTT
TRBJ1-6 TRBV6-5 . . CASSYSLGGSYNSPLHF TGTGCCAGCAGTTACTCGTTGGGGGGATCCTATAATTCACCCCTCCACTTT
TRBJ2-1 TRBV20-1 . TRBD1 CSASGTGEYNEQFF TGCAGTGCTAGCGGGACAGGGGAATACAATGAGCAGTTCTTC
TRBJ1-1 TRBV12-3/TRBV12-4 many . CASSFQGGTEAFF TGTGCCAGCAGTTTCCAGGGAGGAACTGAAGCTTTCTTT
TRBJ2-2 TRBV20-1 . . CSAGGSGTGELFF TGCAGTGCTGGGGGATCGGGCACCGGGGAGCTGTTTTTT
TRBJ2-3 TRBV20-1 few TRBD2 CSASGTSGRTDTQYF TGCAGTGCTAGCGGGACTAGCGGTCGCACAGATACGCAGTATTTT
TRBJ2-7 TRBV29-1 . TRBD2 CSVQAGGSYEQYF TGCAGCGTGCAAGCGGGGGGGTCCTACGAGCAGTACTTC
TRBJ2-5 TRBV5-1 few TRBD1 CASSLLQGVGSSQETQYF TGCGCCAGCAGCTTGTTACAGGGGGTCGGGAGTAGCCAAGAGACCCAGTACTTC
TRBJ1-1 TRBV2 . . CASVHMNTEAFF TGTGCCAGCGTTCACATGAACACTGAAGCTTTCTTT
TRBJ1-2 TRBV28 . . CASSLRRGELGYTF TGTGCCAGCAGTTTACGCAGGGGCGAGCTTGGCTACACCTTC
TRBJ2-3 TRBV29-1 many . CSVVYRADTQYF TGCAGCGTTGTTTACAGGGCAGATACGCAGTATTTT
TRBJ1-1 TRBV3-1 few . CASSQALNGGTAEAFF TGTGCCAGCAGCCAAGCCCTAAACGGGGGTACCGCTGAAGCTTTCTTT
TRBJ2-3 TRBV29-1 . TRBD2 CSVEDPSGGTDTQYF TGCAGCGTTGAAGACCCTAGCGGGGGGACAGATACGCAGTATTTT
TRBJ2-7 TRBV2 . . CASTALRRYFSEQYF TGTGCCAGCACAGCGCTACGGAGGTATTTTTCCGAGCAGTACTTC
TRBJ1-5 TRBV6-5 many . CASSYGGYSNQPQHF TGTGCCAGCAGTTATGGAGGATATAGCAATCAGCCCCAGCATTTT
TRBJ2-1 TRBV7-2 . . CASSFVNSYNEQFF TGTGCCAGCAGCTTTGTGAACTCCTACAATGAGCAGTTCTTC
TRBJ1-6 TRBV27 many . CASSLPAGPLHF TGTGCCAGCAGTTTGCCGGCCGGGCCCCTCCACTTT
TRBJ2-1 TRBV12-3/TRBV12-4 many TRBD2 CASSTGTSGRGSLVNEQFF TGTGCCAGCAGTACCGGGACTAGCGGGAGAGGGTCATTGGTGAATGAGCAGTTCTTC
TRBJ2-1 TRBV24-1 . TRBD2 CATSDSTGGGRAAFEQFF TGTGCCACCAGTGATTCCACCGGGGGGGGGAGGGCGGCCTTTGAGCAGTTCTTC
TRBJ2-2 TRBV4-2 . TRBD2 CASGRVASGNTGELFF TGTGCCAGCGGACGCGTTGCTAGCGGGAACACCGGGGAGCTGTTTTTT